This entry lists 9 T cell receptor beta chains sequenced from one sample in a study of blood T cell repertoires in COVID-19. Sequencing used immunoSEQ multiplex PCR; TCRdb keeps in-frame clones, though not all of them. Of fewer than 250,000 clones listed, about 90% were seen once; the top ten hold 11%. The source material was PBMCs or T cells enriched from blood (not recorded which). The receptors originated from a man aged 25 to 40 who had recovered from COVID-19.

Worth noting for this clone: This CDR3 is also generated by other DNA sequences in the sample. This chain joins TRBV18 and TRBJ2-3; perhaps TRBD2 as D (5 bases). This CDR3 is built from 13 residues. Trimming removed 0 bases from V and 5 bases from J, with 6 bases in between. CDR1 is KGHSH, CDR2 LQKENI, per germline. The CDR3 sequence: CASSPPAGDTQYF. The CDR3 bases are TGTGCCAGCTCACCACCGGCGGGAGATACGCAGTATTTT.

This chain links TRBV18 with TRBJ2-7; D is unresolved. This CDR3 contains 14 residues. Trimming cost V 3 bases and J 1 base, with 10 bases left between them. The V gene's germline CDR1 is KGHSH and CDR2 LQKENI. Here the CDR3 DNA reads TGTGCCAGCTCACCCCAGGTCGAGTCCTACGAGCAGTACTTC. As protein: CASSPQVESYEQYF.

CDR3 sequence: CASSFRDRGFANYGYTF. The CDR3 bases are TGTGCCAGCAGCTTCCGGGACAGGGGGTTCGCTAACTATGGCTACACCTTC. The V gene is TRBV7-9, the J gene TRBJ1-2; TRBD1 aligns across 11 bases. This CDR3 spans 17 amino acids. V dropped 3 bases and J dropped 0; count of bases not matched to a gene: 6. Germline loops: CDR1 SEHNR, CDR2 FQNEAQ (reference sequence).

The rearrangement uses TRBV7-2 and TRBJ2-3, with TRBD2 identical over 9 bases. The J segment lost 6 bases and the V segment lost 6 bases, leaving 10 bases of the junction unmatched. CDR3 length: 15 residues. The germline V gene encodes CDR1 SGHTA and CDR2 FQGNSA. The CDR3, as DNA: TGTGCCAGCAGTCTCTCTAGCGGGGAGTGGGATACGCAGTATTTT. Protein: CASSLSSGEWDTQYF. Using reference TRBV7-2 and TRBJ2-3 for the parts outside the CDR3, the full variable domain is GAGVSQSPSNKVTEKGKDVELRCDPISGHTALYWYRQSLGQGLEFLIYFQGNSAPDKSGLPSDRFSAERTGGSVSTLTIQRTQQEDSAVYLCASSLSSGEWDTQYFGPGTRLTVL.

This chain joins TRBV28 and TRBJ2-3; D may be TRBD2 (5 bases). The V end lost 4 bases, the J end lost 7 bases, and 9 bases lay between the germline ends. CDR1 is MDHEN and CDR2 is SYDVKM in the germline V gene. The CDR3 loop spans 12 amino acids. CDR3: CASSYRGNTQYF. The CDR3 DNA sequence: TGTGCCAGCAGTTATCGGGGAAATACGCAGTATTTT.

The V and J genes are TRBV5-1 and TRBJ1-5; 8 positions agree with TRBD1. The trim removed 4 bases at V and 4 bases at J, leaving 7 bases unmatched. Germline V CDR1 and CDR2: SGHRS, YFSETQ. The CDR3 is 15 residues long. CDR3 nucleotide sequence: TGCGCCAGCAGCCCTAGGACAGGGATTAATCAGCCCCAGCATTTT. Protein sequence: CASSPRTGINQPQHF.

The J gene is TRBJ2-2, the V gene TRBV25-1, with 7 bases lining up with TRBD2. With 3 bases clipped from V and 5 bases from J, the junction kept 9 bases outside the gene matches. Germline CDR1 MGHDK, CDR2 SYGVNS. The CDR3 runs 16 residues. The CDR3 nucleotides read TGTGCCAGCAGTGATCTCCCGGGGAGGGGTACCGGGGAGCTGTTTTTT. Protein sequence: CASSDLPGRGTGELFF.

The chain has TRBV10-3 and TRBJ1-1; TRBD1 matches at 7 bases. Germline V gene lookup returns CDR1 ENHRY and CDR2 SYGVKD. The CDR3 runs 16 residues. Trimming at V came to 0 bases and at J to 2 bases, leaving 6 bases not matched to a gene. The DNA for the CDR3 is TGTGCCATCAGTGAGTCGACAGGGAAGGGTAACACTGAAGCTTTCTTT. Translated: CAISESTGKGNTEAFF.

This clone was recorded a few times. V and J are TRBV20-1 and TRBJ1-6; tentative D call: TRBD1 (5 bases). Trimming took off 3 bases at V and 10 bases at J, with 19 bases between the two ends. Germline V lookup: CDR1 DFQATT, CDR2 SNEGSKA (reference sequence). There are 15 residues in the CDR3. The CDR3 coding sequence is TGCAGTGCTAGTGTAGGGAACCAAAGGGGATCACCCCTCCACTTT. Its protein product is CSASVGNQRGSPLHF.